This T cell receptor beta chain was obtained from a study of CD8 T cells in Susac syndrome. Findings and limits, study-wide: In its TCR sequencing and HLA analysis, the study acknowledged that the number of individuals was relatively small.

The authors reverse transcribed 0.5 to 1 ug RNA with random hexamers. Via MiXCR, TCRdb re-called the immunoSEQ multiplex PCR reads, giving one row per CDR3 protein. The data hold 150,000 to 200,000 distinct CDR3 sequences, with approximately 96% observed a single time. Sequencing of TCR beta was carried out in blood CD8+ and CD4+ T cells. The multiple sclerosis controls comprised treatment-naive patients whose relapsing-remitting disease was stable or active. Note on this clonotype: Antigen unknown.

Germline V lookup: CDR1 LNHNV, CDR2 YYDKDF (reference sequence). Deletions cut 0 bases from V and 6 bases from J, with 18 bases between. There are 16 residues in the CDR3. The TCR comes from a human donor with multiple sclerosis. The sample taken for sequencing was CD4+ T cells from PBMCs. The chain combines TRBV15 with TRBJ2-7; TRBD1 is a possible D gene (6 bases). Here the CDR3 reads CATSRDSGTRGGEQYF. CDR3 coding DNA: TGTGCCACCAGCAGAGATTCAGGGACACGTGGGGGCGAGCAGTACTTC.